This T cell receptor (beta chain) was documented in a study of T-cell reconstitution after alpha-beta-depleted transplantation in children. The V end was cut by 5 bases, the J end by 1 base, with 8 bases between. The CDR3 is 13 residues long. CDR1 and CDR2 from the germline V gene are SGHTA and FQGNSA. For TCRbeta, the library was prepared with unique molecular identifiers. TCRdb used MiXCR to reprocess the PCR reads, holding one entry per CDR3 protein. The sample records 490,000 or so distinct CDR3 sequences, around an eighth being singletons. This sequence originates from a human donor who donated a stem cell graft to a child with combined immunodeficiency. The sample was PBMCs from the stem cell graft donor, taken from the stem cell graft. This chain links TRBV7-2 with TRBJ1-1; no clear D gene. The chain's CDR3 is CASSANPNTEAFF. The CDR3 DNA sequence: TGTGCCAGCAGCGCCAACCCGAACACTGAAGCTTTCTTT.